One and the same sample provided the 31 T cell receptor beta chains below, sequenced in a study of shared clonotypes between healthy human individuals. The assay was immunoSEQ multiplex PCR, and TCRdb's table has in-frame clones only and misses some. The repertoire has approximately 2.3 million clones, approximately 95% of them found once; the top ten carry 0.39%. The specimen sequenced was naive CD4+ T cells from PBMCs. Subset specified: CD45RA+ positively selected. Receptors were obtained from a man aged 18 to 29 in good health. Some clones in this sample may be carry-over from other donors' samples.

The chain combines TRBV11-3 with TRBJ2-3; D not certain. The CDR3 sequence is 12 residues long. The germline CDR1 and CDR2 sequences are SGHNT and YENEEA. V was pared by 4 bases and J by 3 bases, with 5 bases between. CDR3 in DNA: TGTGCCAGCAGCTCCTGGACAGATACGCAGTATTTT. Its protein is CASSSWTDTQYF.

The chain combines TRBV5-1 with TRBJ1-1; D unresolved. V was clipped by 2 bases and J by 3 bases, with 17 bases between them. The CDR3 covers 16 residues. From germline, CDR1 is SGHRS and CDR2 YFSETQ. The CDR3 loop is CASSFDGGSPYTEAFF. The CDR3 nucleotides are TGCGCCAGCAGCTTCGACGGAGGGAGTCCTTACACTGAAGCTTTCTTT.

The genes are TRBV2 and TRBJ1-5, with 7 bases fitting TRBD1. V trimming: 1 base; J trimming: 2 bases; junction bases outside the gene matches: 2. The CDR3 runs to 15 residues. Germline V CDR1 and CDR2: SNHLY, FYNNEI. The CDR3 here is CASSEGDRRNQPQHF. CDR3 DNA: TGTGCCAGCAGTGAAGGGGACAGACGCAATCAGCCCCAGCATTTT.

V and J are TRBV19 and TRBJ2-2; D is ambiguous. The CDR3 runs to 11 residues. Germline CDR1 LNHDA, CDR2 SQIVND (reference sequence). The V gene lost 6 bases and the J gene lost 5 bases, with 4 bases spanning the gap. DNA for the CDR3: TGTGCCAGTAGCCAAACCGGGGAGCTGTTTTTT. Translation gives CASSQTGELFF.

The CDR3 DNA sequence: TGTGCCAGCAGCGCGATGGGGGGAGACGAGCAGTACTTC. This sequence encodes CASSAMGGDEQYF. The gene calls are TRBV7-3 and TRBJ2-7; possibly TRBD2 for D (6 bases). V was clipped by 5 bases and J by 5 bases, with 13 bases between them. The CDR3 sequence is 13 residues long. CDR1 SGHTA and CDR2 FQGTGA come from the germline V gene.

Remarks on this clone: The sample carries other DNA sequences with the same CDR3. The chain carries TRBV7-2 and TRBJ1-5; D remains ambiguous. V was shortened by 1 base and J by 0 bases, with 4 bases between the two germline ends. The germline CDR1 and CDR2 sequences are SGHTA and FQGNSA. The CDR3 runs 14 residues. The CDR3 DNA sequence: TGTGCCAGCAGCTTAGACGGTAGCAATCAGCCCCAGCATTTT. Amino acid sequence: CASSLDGSNQPQHF.

Regarding this clone: Other nucleotide sequences in the sample specify the same CDR3. This rearrangement joins TRBV7-3 to TRBJ2-5, with D perhaps given as TRBD1 or TRBD2 (5 bases each). Germline loops: CDR1 SGHTA, CDR2 FQGTGA. The ends were cut back, 2 bases at V and 1 base at J, with 8 bases in the middle. The CDR3 runs to 14 residues. The CDR3 loop is CASSLLGGQETQYF. The CDR3 DNA reads TGTGCCAGCAGCTTACTTGGGGGCCAAGAGACCCAGTACTTC.

The chain carries TRBV5-1 and TRBJ2-3; 8 nucleotides agree with TRBD2. The J segment lost 1 base and the V segment lost 5 bases, leaving 3 bases of the junction unmatched. Germline V gene sequence: CDR1 SGHRS, CDR2 YFSETQ. CDR3 size: 14 residues. The CDR3 is CASSTSGGTDTQYF. The CDR3 coding sequence is TGCGCCAGCAGTACTAGCGGAGGCACAGATACGCAGTATTTT.

V usage is TRBV4-1 and J usage is TRBJ1-3; D might be TRBD1 (6 bases). V was trimmed by 0 bases and J by 3 bases, leaving 9 bases between them. The CDR3 totals 15 residues. CDR1 is MGHRA, CDR2 YSYEKL, per germline. DNA for the CDR3: TGCGCCAGCAGCCAAGAGTCCAGGGGTGGAAACACCATATATTTT. Its translation: CASSQESRGGNTIYF.

The rearrangement joins TRBV14 to TRBJ2-5, with 8 nucleotides matching TRBD2. The CDR3 covers 16 residues. The germline V gene encodes CDR1 SGHDN and CDR2 FVKESK. V gave up 2 bases and J gave up 2 bases; unmatched junction bases: 7. The CDR3 nucleotides read TGTGCCAGCAGCCAATCTTCGTTAGCGGGGCAAGAGACCCAGTACTTC. Translation gives CASSQSSLAGQETQYF.

The chain has TRBV5-1 and TRBJ2-5; 11 nucleotides match TRBD2. The germline V gene encodes CDR1 SGHRS and CDR2 YFSETQ. CDR3 length equals 16 residues. The V gene end was trimmed by 4 bases and the J gene end by 0 bases; junction bases not matched to a gene: 5. The CDR3 bases are TGCGCCAGCAGCACGGGGACTAGCGGAAACCAAGAGACCCAGTACTTC. This codes for CASSTGTSGNQETQYF.

This rearrangement joins TRBV14 to TRBJ1-1, with D maybe TRBD1 (5 bases). Germline values: CDR1 SGHDN, CDR2 FVKESK. Trimming left V 0 bases short and J 5 bases short, with 13 bases between. This CDR3 comprises 15 residues. DNA of the CDR3: TGTGCCAGCAGCCAAGATTGGGGGTGGGTTACTGAAGCTTTCTTT. Translated, it gives CASSQDWGWVTEAFF.

The chain employs TRBV2 and TRBJ2-7, with TRBD2 matching 10 bases. Trimming removed 4 bases from V and 6 bases from J; junction bases left unmatched: 18. Germline lookup yields CDR1 SNHLY and CDR2 FYNNEI. The length of the CDR3 is 18 residues. CDR3 nucleotide sequence: TGTGCCAGCAGTGGCGGCTTGATAGCGGGAGGCACCGGGGGCGAGCAGTACTTC. As protein: CASSGGLIAGGTGGEQYF.

This chain connects TRBV2 to TRBJ1-5; D is unclear. This CDR3 comprises 13 residues. The ends were cut back, 4 bases at V and 7 bases at J, with 11 bases in the middle. CDR1 and CDR2 from the germline V gene are SNHLY and FYNNEI. The chain's CDR3 is CASSGEARQPQHF. CDR3 sequence (DNA): TGTGCCAGCAGTGGAGAGGCCAGGCAGCCCCAGCATTTT.

A remark on this clone: The same CDR3 also results from other DNA sequences found in this sample. This sequence joins TRBV6-5 and TRBJ2-7, with 7 positions matching TRBD1. This CDR3 comprises 13 residues. Germline trimming cut 6 bases from V and 1 base from J; bases unmatched to any gene: 3. Germline-derived CDR1 and CDR2 are MNHEY and SVGAGI. This chain's CDR3 is CASRGTDSYEQYF. CDR3 DNA sequence: TGTGCCAGCAGGGGGACAGATTCCTACGAGCAGTACTTC.

This clone was detected only a few times. V usage is TRBV5-5 and J usage is TRBJ2-3, with D possibly TRBD2 on 5 matching bases. Trimming removed 0 bases at V and 6 bases at J, with 11 bases between. The CDR3 sequence is 14 residues long. Germline V gene data show CDR1 as SGHKS and CDR2 as YYEKEE (reference sequence). The CDR3 reads CASSLGGIKDTQYF. Here the CDR3 DNA reads TGTGCCAGCAGCTTGGGAGGGATTAAGGATACGCAGTATTTT.

The J gene is TRBJ1-1, the V gene TRBV7-9, with a weak D call TRBD1 (5 bases). The V end lost 3 bases, the J end lost 7 bases, and 18 bases lay between the germline ends. Looked up from germline, CDR1 is SEHNR and CDR2 is FQNEAQ (reference sequence). The CDR3 loop spans 15 amino acids. CDR3 loop: CASSLYRGGGSEAFF. CDR3 DNA sequence: TGTGCCAGCAGCTTGTATAGGGGAGGAGGTAGTGAAGCTTTCTTT. The complete variable domain, with remaining parts taken from reference TRBV7-9 and TRBJ1-1, reads DTGVSQNPRHKITKRGQNVTFRCDPISEHNRLYWYRQTLGQGPEFLTYFQNEAQLEKSRLLSDRFSAERPKGSFSTLEIQRTEQGDSAMYLCASSLYRGGGSEAFFGQGTRLTVV.

This clone was observed once. The gene calls are TRBV6-1 and TRBJ1-4; perhaps TRBD1 as D (5 bases). The V gene's germline CDR1 is MNHNS and CDR2 SASEGT. V lost 2 bases, J lost 0 bases, and 10 bases lay in between. This CDR3 has 16 amino acids. CDR3 sequence: CASSENGGATNEKLFF. Here the CDR3 DNA reads TGTGCCAGCAGTGAAAATGGGGGGGCAACTAATGAAAAACTGTTTTTT.

In its sample, this clone was seen once. The chain links TRBV5-6 to TRBJ1-1; the D is unclear. The CDR3 runs 12 residues. Germline V gives CDR1 SGHDT, CDR2 YYEEEE. V lost 0 bases and J lost 5, with 5 bases in between. The chain's CDR3 is CASSLEGTEAFF. The CDR3 bases are TGTGCCAGCAGCTTGGAGGGTACTGAAGCTTTCTTT.

The V gene is TRBV28, the J gene TRBJ2-2; the D is unclear. V shed 4 bases and J shed 7 bases, with 19 bases lying between them. The V gene's germline CDR1 is MDHEN and CDR2 SYDVKM. The CDR3 is made up of 16 amino acids. The CDR3 here is CASSSSIYGRSGELFF. In nucleotides, the CDR3 is TGTGCCAGCAGTTCAAGTATTTACGGACGAAGCGGGGAGCTGTTTTTT.

V is TRBV10-3 and J is TRBJ1-2, with D possibly TRBD1 on 5 matching bases. Trimming stripped 3 bases from V and 4 bases from J, with 12 bases between. The germline gives CDR1 ENHRY, CDR2 SYGVKD. The CDR3 has 14 residues. CDR3 loop: CAISEGVAIYGYTF. The DNA of the CDR3 is TGTGCCATCAGTGAAGGGGTTGCGATCTATGGCTACACCTTC.

The chain carries TRBV7-8 and TRBJ1-1, with TRBD1 as a possible D gene (5 bases). Trimming took off 5 bases at V and 0 bases at J, with 25 bases between the two ends. The CDR3 covers 19 residues. Germline lookup yields CDR1 SGHVS and CDR2 FQNEAQ. The CDR3 nucleotides are TGTGCCAGCAGCCCCTCCCCCGGGGACGGCCCCGGACTGAACACTGAAGCTTTCTTT. Its protein product is CASSPSPGDGPGLNTEAFF.

The J gene is TRBJ2-5, the V gene TRBV6-6; TRBD2 agrees at 7 bases. Germline values: CDR1 MNHNY, CDR2 SVGAGI (reference sequence). J was trimmed by 3 bases and V by 6 bases; bases with no gene match: 13. The CDR3 length is 16 residues. The DNA of the CDR3 is TGTGCCAGCAGCCACACTATCGGGACTAAAGAAGAGACCCAGTACTTC. It is translated as CASSHTIGTKEETQYF.

The CDR3, as DNA: TGTGCCAGTAGCGGACAGGGGGCGGTAGAAGAGACCCAGTACTTC. Its translation: CASSGQGAVEETQYF. The V and J genes are TRBV28 and TRBJ2-5; 11 nucleotides line up with TRBD1. The germline V gene has CDR1 MDHEN and CDR2 SYDVKM. The CDR3 totals 15 residues. The ends lost 9 bases at V and 3 bases at J; junction bases unmatched: 9.

The chain employs TRBV7-2 and TRBJ1-2; D is uncertain. V dropped 5 bases and J dropped 4 bases, with 14 bases sitting between them. Germline V CDR1 and CDR2: SGHTA, FQGNSA. The CDR3 is 14 residues long. In nucleotides, the CDR3 is TGTGCCAGCAGCCACCGGGGTTCCGTCTATGGCTACACCTTC. It codes for CASSHRGSVYGYTF. The full variable domain, rest sourced from reference TRBV7-2 and TRBJ1-2, is GAGVSQSPSNKVTEKGKDVELRCDPISGHTALYWYRQSLGQGLEFLIYFQGNSAPDKSGLPSDRFSAERTGGSVSTLTIQRTQQEDSAVYLCASSHRGSVYGYTFGSGTRLTVV.

The chain uses TRBV27 and TRBJ1-1; D is ambiguous. V lost 6 bases and J 4 bases, leaving 18 bases between the germline ends. The CDR3 contains 15 residues. Germline loops: CDR1 MNHEY, CDR2 SMNVEV (reference sequence). CDR3 bases: TGTGCCAGCAGGGAAGGTCTGGCGGGAAGCACTGAAGCTTTCTTT. It translates to CASREGLAGSTEAFF.

The V call is TRBV5-1, the J call TRBJ2-1, with D maybe TRBD2 (5 bases). Trimming removed 3 bases at V and 8 bases at J, with 18 bases between. In germline, CDR1 is SGHRS, CDR2 YFSETQ. The CDR3 contains 15 residues. The CDR3 nucleotides are TGCGCCAGCAGCTCTCCTAGGGCCGTCGGGGATGAGCAGTTCTTC. Translated, it gives CASSSPRAVGDEQFF.

This chain links TRBV5-6 with TRBJ2-3; 7 bases are a match to TRBD2. The CDR3 consists of 12 residues. Looked up from germline, CDR1 is SGHDT and CDR2 is YYEEEE. Germline trimming cut 4 bases from V and 6 bases from J; bases unmatched to any gene: 2. CDR3 coding DNA: TGTGCCAGCAGCCCCGGGGGGGATACGCAGTATTTT. Translating it yields CASSPGGDTQYF.

This clone was detected only once. The V gene is TRBV5-1, the J gene TRBJ2-4; D unresolved. Looked up from germline, CDR1 is SGHRS and CDR2 is YFSETQ. V lost 0 bases, J lost 4 bases, and 8 bases lay in between. CDR3 length: 14 residues. DNA of the CDR3: TGCGCCAGCAGCTTGGAGGCAGAAAAAAACATTCAGTACTTC. It encodes CASSLEAEKNIQYF.

The V and J genes are TRBV7-2 and TRBJ1-3, with D tentatively TRBD1 (5 bases). The CDR3 consists of 14 residues. Germline CDR1 reads SGHTA; CDR2 reads FQGNSA. V lost 7 bases, J lost 4 bases, and 14 bases lay in between. CDR3 sequence reads: CASTHGGLGNTIYF. In DNA form, the CDR3 reads TGTGCCAGCACCCACGGGGGGTTAGGAAACACCATATATTTT. The complete variable domain, with remaining parts taken from reference TRBV7-2 and TRBJ1-3, reads GAGVSQSPSNKVTEKGKDVELRCDPISGHTALYWYRQSLGQGLEFLIYFQGNSAPDKSGLPSDRFSAERTGGSVSTLTIQRTQQEDSAVYLCASTHGGLGNTIYFGEGSWLTVV.

V gene TRBV28 combines with J gene TRBJ2-3; 8 bases fit TRBD2. Germline CDR1 and CDR2: MDHEN and SYDVKM. V gave up 1 base and J gave up 1 base; unmatched junction bases: 4. The CDR3 spans 16 residues. The CDR3 loop reads CASSLLDGRGTDTQYF. The CDR3 region has the DNA TGTGCCAGCAGTTTATTGGACGGGAGGGGCACAGATACGCAGTATTTT.